Below are 9 T cell receptor beta chains sequenced from a single sample in a study of molecular identifiers for immune sequencing clone quantification. TCRdb ran MiXCR on the PCR reads and lists one entry per CDR3 protein. The sample yields roughly 630,000 distinct CDR3 sequences, about 25% seen once. The material sequenced was naive CD8+ T cells from blood, with Jurkat cell RNA spiked in. Subset noted: FACS-sorted CD8+CD4-CCR7+CD45RA+ naive T cells. The receptor set was obtained from a human donor in good health. Some libraries in this study had Jurkat cell RNA spiked in.

The sample holds a few counts of this clonotype. The chain uses TRBV6-5 and TRBJ2-1, with 7 bases aligning to TRBD1. Germline trimming cut 5 bases from V and 8 bases from J; bases unmatched to any gene: 21. The CDR3 has 18 residues. Germline CDR1 is MNHEY and CDR2 is SVGAGI. CDR3 nucleotide sequence: TGTGCCAGCAGTCCTCCCCTGATCCTGACAGGGTCTAGCTATGAGCAGTTCTTC. The encoded protein is CASSPPLILTGSSYEQFF.

This clonotype was recorded many times. The rearrangement links TRBV5-1 to TRBJ2-5, with 11 bases identical to TRBD2. From germline, CDR1 is SGHRS and CDR2 YFSETQ. V lost 0 bases and J lost 4; bases outside the gene matches: 8. This CDR3 contains 17 residues. CDR3 bases: TGCGCCAGCAGCTTGGCGGGCACTAGCGGGGGATTAGAGACCCAGTACTTC. Encoded protein: CASSLAGTSGGLETQYF.

This clonotype was counted at least ten times. The chain carries TRBV7-2 and TRBJ2-7; D call uncertain. CDR1 and CDR2 (germline): SGHTA, FQGNSA. The CDR3 consists of 14 residues. Trimming cost V 3 bases and J 7 bases, with 16 bases left between them. The CDR3 DNA reads as TGTGCCAGCAGCTTCCTCAGAACAGTAGGGGAGCAGTACTTC. Translation gives CASSFLRTVGEQYF.

This clonotype was seen repeatedly, ten times or more. The chain carries TRBV4-1 and TRBJ1-2, with 8 nucleotides matching TRBD1. From germline, CDR1 is MGHRA and CDR2 YSYEKL. The V and J ends lost 4 bases and 4 bases, in that order; junction bases with no gene match: 8. The CDR3 covers 15 residues. The CDR3 reads CASSPFGQGRYGYTF. The CDR3 DNA reads TGCGCCAGCAGCCCCTTCGGACAGGGCCGCTATGGCTACACCTTC.

The V gene is TRBV29-1, the J gene TRBJ1-1, with 8 bases lining up with TRBD1. After removal of 6 bases from V and 6 bases from J, the junction contained 6 bases not matched to a gene. The V gene's germline CDR1 is SQVTM and CDR2 ANQGSEA. The CDR3 is made up of 12 amino acids. CDR3 nucleotides: TGCAGCGTAGCACAGGGGGGCCCTGAAGCTTTCTTT. Amino acids: CSVAQGGPEAFF.

The chain uses TRBV11-2 and TRBJ2-2; 15 bases are shared with TRBD2. Germline trimming cut 6 bases from V and 10 bases from J; bases unmatched to any gene: 6. CDR3 size: 15 residues. The germline CDR1 and CDR2 sequences are SGHAT and FQNNGV. The CDR3 protein is CASSRTSGRALELFF. The CDR3 coding sequence is TGTGCCAGCAGTCGGACTAGCGGGAGGGCCTTGGAGCTGTTTTTT.

This clonotype came up many times. This chain connects TRBV4-3 to TRBJ2-3; no definite D call. The CDR3 contains 13 residues. Trimming took off 0 bases at V and 4 bases at J, with 5 bases between the two ends. Germline V gene sequence: CDR1 LGHNA, CDR2 YSLEER. The CDR3 coding sequence is TGCGCCAGCAGCCAAGAACTTGCAGATACGCAGTATTTT. This codes for CASSQELADTQYF.

The chain joins TRBV19 to TRBJ1-2; no reliable D call. V was clipped by 3 bases and J by 0 bases, with 5 bases between them. This CDR3 is built from 13 residues. Germline V lookup: CDR1 LNHDA, CDR2 SQIVND (reference sequence). CDR3 residues: CASSIFSNYGYTF. DNA of the CDR3: TGTGCCAGTAGTATTTTCTCTAACTATGGCTACACCTTC.

This clonotype occurred many times. The chain recombines TRBV13 with TRBJ2-3, with TRBD1 identical over 8 bases. The CDR3 consists of 15 residues. The V and J ends lost 5 bases and 3 bases, in that order; junction bases with no gene match: 7. The germline CDR1 and CDR2 sequences are PRHDT and FYEKMQ (reference sequence). CDR3 region: CASSSRTGLTDTQYF. DNA of the CDR3: TGTGCCAGCAGCAGCAGGACAGGGTTGACAGATACGCAGTATTTT.